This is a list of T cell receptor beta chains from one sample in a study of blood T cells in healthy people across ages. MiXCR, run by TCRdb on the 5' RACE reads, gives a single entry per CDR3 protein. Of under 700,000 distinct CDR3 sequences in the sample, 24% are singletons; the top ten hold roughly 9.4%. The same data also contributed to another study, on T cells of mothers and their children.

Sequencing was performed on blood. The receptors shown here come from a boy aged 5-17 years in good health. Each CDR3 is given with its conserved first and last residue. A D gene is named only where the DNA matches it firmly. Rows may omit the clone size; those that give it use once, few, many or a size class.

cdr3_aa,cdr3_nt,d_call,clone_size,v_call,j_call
CSATGLNWNEQYF,TGCAGTGCTACCGGACTCAATTGGAACGAGCAGTACTTC,.,.,TRBV20-1,TRBJ2-7
CASSEEVLLTDTQYF,TGTGCCAGCAGTGAGGAGGTCCTACTAACAGATACGCAGTATTTT,.,.,TRBV7-9,TRBJ2-3
CASSYSLKGEQYF,TGTGCCAGCAGTTACTCGTTAAAGGGTGAGCAGTACTTC,.,.,TRBV6-2/TRBV6-3,TRBJ2-5
CASSLVLHYEQYF,TGTGCCAGCAGCTTAGTACTGCACTACGAGCAGTACTTC,.,.,TRBV7-2,TRBJ2-7
CASSQDPGQGREKLFF,TGCGCCAGCAGCCAAGATCCGGGACAGGGCCGGGAAAAACTGTTTTTT,TRBD1,.,TRBV4-1,TRBJ1-4
CASRTTPGLAGGLAYNEQFF,TGTGCCAGCAGAACCACGCCGGGACTAGCGGGGGGGCTAGCCTACAATGAGCAGTTCTTC,TRBD2,.,TRBV6-2/TRBV6-3,TRBJ2-1
CTTSRDKGTGVDIQYF,TGTACCACCAGCAGAGATAAGGGGACAGGGGTGGACATTCAGTACTTC,TRBD1,.,TRBV15,TRBJ2-4
CSTSGSYNEQFF,TGCTCCACTAGCGGGAGTTACAATGAGCAGTTCTTC,TRBD2,few,TRBV20-1,TRBJ2-1
CASSSGDFLGEQYF,TGTGCCAGCAGCTCCGGGGACTTCCTGGGCGAGCAGTACTTC,.,once,TRBV7-2,TRBJ2-7
CASSQAQGRGTEAFF,TGTGCCAGCAGCCAAGCACAGGGACGAGGCACTGAAGCTTTCTTT,.,.,TRBV3-1,TRBJ1-1
CASSMAGWNTEAFF,TGTGCCAGTAGTATGGCAGGGTGGAACACTGAAGCTTTCTTT,.,.,TRBV19,TRBJ1-1
CASSPPWGRETQYF,TGTGCCAGCAGCCCCCCCTGGGGGAGAGAGACCCAGTACTTC,.,few,TRBV7-2,TRBJ2-5
CASTSGRAQGKSYGYTF,TGTGCCAGCACAAGCGGCCGTGCGCAGGGGAAGAGCTATGGCTACACCTTC,.,.,TRBV3-1,TRBJ1-2
CSAPGRISTDTQYF,TGCAGTGCTCCCGGCCGGATATCCACAGATACGCAGTATTTT,.,once,TRBV20-1,TRBJ2-3
CASSYGDRVSQPQHF,TGTGCCAGCAGTTACGGGGACAGGGTCAGTCAGCCCCAGCATTTT,TRBD1,few,TRBV6-6,TRBJ1-5
CASSRASQFPNTEAFF,TGTGCCAGCAGCCGTGCTTCTCAGTTCCCCAACACTGAAGCTTTCTTT,.,.,TRBV12-3/TRBV12-4,TRBJ1-1
CASSPARDGGLNEKLFF,TGCGCCAGCAGCCCCGCAAGAGACGGGGGTCTTAATGAAAAACTGTTTTTT,.,few,TRBV5-1,TRBJ1-4